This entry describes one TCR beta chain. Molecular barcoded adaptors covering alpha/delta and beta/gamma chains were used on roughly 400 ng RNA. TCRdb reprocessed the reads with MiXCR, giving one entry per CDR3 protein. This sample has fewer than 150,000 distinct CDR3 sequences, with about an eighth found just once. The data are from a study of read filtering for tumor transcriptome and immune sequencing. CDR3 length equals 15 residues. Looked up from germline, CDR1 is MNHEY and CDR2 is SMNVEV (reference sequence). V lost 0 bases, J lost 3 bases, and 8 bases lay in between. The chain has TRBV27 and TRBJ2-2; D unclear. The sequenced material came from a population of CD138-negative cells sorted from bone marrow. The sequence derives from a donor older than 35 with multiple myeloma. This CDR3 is CASSLSAAYTGELFF. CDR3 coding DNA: TGTGCCAGCAGTTTATCGGCCGCCTACACCGGGGAGCTGTTTTTT.